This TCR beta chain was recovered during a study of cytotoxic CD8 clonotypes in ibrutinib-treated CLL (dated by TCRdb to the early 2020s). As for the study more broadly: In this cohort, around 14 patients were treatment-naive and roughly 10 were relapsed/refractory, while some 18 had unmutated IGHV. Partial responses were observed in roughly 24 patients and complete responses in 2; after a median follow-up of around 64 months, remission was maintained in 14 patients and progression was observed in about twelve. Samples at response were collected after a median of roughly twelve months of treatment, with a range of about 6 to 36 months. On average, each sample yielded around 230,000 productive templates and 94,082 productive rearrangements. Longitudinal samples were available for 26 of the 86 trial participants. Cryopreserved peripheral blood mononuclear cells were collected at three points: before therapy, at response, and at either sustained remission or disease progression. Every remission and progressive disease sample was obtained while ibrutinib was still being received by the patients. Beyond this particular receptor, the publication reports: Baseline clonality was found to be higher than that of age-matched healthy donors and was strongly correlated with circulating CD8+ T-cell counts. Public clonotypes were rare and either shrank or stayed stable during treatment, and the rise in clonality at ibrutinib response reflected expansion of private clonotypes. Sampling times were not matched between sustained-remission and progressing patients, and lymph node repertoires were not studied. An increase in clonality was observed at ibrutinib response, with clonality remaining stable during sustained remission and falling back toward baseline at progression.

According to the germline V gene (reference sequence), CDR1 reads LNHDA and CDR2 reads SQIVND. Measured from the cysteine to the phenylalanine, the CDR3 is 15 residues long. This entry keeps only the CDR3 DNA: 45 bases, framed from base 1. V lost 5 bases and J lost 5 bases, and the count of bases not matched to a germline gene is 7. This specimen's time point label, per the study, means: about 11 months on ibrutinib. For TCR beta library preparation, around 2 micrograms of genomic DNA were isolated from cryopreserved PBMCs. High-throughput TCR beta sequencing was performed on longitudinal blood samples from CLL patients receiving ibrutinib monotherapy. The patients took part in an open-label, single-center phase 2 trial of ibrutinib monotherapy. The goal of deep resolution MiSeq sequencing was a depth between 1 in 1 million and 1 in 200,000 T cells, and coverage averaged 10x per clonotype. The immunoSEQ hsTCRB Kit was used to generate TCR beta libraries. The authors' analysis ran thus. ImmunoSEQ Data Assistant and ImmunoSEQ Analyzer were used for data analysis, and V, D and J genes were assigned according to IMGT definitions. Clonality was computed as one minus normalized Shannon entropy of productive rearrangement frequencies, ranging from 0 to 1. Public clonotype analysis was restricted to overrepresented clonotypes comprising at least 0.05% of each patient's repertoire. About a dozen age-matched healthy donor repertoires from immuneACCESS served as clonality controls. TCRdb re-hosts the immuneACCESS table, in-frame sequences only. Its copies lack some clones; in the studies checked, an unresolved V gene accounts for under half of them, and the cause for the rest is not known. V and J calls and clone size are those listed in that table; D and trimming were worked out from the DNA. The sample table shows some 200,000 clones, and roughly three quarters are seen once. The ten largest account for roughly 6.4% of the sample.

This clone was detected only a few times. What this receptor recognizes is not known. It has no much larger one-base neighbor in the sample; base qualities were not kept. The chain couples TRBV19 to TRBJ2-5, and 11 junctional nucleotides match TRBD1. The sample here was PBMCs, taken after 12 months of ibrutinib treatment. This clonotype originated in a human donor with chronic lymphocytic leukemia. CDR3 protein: CASSAGTGGRETQYF. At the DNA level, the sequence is TGTGCCAGTAGTGCCGGGACAGGGGGGCGGGAGACCCAGTACTTC.